Sequencing of this T cell receptor (beta chain) was carried out in a study of T cell responses to AZD1222 COVID-19 vaccine. Broader study findings: Within unmutated variant regions lay the reported targets of nearly half of spike-specific TCRs. White British donors predominated, females outnumbered males, and clonal diversity was possibly underestimated.

The CDR3 has 17 amino acids. Germline trimming cut 4 bases from V and 0 bases from J; bases unmatched to any gene: 11. Germline CDR1 and CDR2: SGHRS and YFSETQ. The repertoire was sequenced with immunoSEQ multiplex PCR; TCRdb's copy has only in-frame clones and lacks some. The sample shows roughly 92,000 clones, 70% to 90% of them seen only once. A remark on this clone: What it binds is unknown.

This sample comprised peripheral blood, obtained 28 days after the second AZD1222 dose. The chain has TRBV5-1 and TRBJ2-3, with 7 bases fitting TRBD1. The sequence came from an adult who received the AZD1222 COVID-19 vaccine. CDR3 DNA sequence: TGCGCCAGCAGCCTGACACTAGGGACAGCTAGCACAGATACGCAGTATTTT. This encodes CASSLTLGTASTDTQYF.